This T cell receptor (beta chain) was identified in a study of T cells in localized non-small cell lung cancer. Study-level findings and limits: As only one tumor region underwent sequencing, heterogeneity remains possible. Uninvolved adjacent lung had higher T cell clonality than tumor and all other tissues. Adjacent lung held a median roughly 50 of the top 100 tumor clones.

Repertoires were generated with immunoSEQ multiplex PCR, while TCRdb's copy carries only in-frame clones and drops some. The sample records approximately 28,000 clones, 80% to 95% being singletons. Notes on this clone: Its antigen remains unknown.

This sequence was found in a female donor of 60 years or more with stage I lung adenocarcinoma. This material consisted of peripheral blood, taken before any cancer treatment.

The CDR3 DNA sequence: TGTGCCAGCAGCGTAGAGCCAAGAGGGAGATACAATGAGCAGTTCTTC. It yields the protein CASSVEPRGRYNEQFF. The V and J genes are TRBV9 and TRBJ2-1; D might be TRBD2 (5 bases). Trimming shortened V by 0 bases and J by 4 bases, and 14 bases separated the two germline ends. CDR3 length: 16 amino acids. Per germline, CDR1 SGDLS and CDR2 YYNGEE.